This TCR beta chain appears in the sequencing data of a study of immune heterogeneity within non-small cell lung tumors. Overall study findings and caveats: Within a patient, dominant CDR3 beta clonotypes were shared across sites, though different locations had unique frequent clones.

On this clonotype: Antigen specificity is unknown.

At approximately 600 ng per sample, bulk tumor genomic DNA provided the template. Surgical sampling yielded several biopsies per primary tumor (spaced far apart). Their non-small cell lung cancer was newly diagnosed and untreated, and the patients underwent curative surgery. The study drew donors from newly diagnosed non-small cell lung cancer patients having surgery with curative intent. The germline V gene encodes CDR1 MNHNS and CDR2 SASEGT. The CDR3 contains 11 residues. V shed 7 bases and J shed 5 bases, with 8 bases lying between them. Multiplex PCR employing 32 V and 13 J primers generated amplicons of the TCR beta CDR3. TCRdb independently ran MiXCR on the multiplex PCR reads; one entry per CDR3 protein. There are roughly 1,800 distinct CDR3 sequences in the sample; approximately 20% occur only once, and roughly 9.6% lies in the top ten.

The sequenced sample consisted of lung tumor tissue. V is TRBV6-1 and J is TRBJ2-5; D remains ambiguous. The source of this sequence is a woman in her 50s with non-small cell lung cancer. CDR3 residues: CASIYVETQYF. The DNA of the CDR3 is TGTGCCAGCATATACGTCGAGACCCAGTACTTC.